The present TCR beta chain was sequenced within a study of cytomegalovirus exposure and HLA in healthy donors (dated by TCRdb to about 2017). For context, the study as a whole: The 666 repertoires of the first cohort and the roughly 120 validation repertoires were produced on the same platform, according to a later analysis. The aim of the study was to test whether cataloging public T cell receptors could identify signatures of past pathogen exposure. Besides the first cohort of roughly 640 subjects, a separate validation cohort made up of 120 different subjects was used. To predict cytomegalovirus infection status, the study combined high-throughput TCR immunosequencing, statistical association of individual TCRs with disease status, and machine learning.

The full study reports these points: A few of the identified cytomegalovirus-associated TCR beta chains were confirmed in vitro to be specific for cytomegalovirus antigens. A later analysis lacked HLA typing for the validation cohort, so it scored co-occurrence in that cohort across all 110 or so repertoires. A total of around 150 TCR beta chains were listed by the study as associated with cytomegalovirus. Most TCR sequences were seen in very few donors, while some public TCRs were found in many individuals. The authors suggested that the approach could potentially be extended to other disease states and immunological phenotypes. In both the original and validation cohorts, the classifier was reported to diagnose cytomegalovirus status with high specificity and sensitivity. Subsequent analysis determined that TCRs grouped into clusters in the first cohort also showed a tendency toward co-occurrence across the 90 to 150 validation repertoires, and 85% to 95% of cluster scores exceeded 0.

V loses 9 bases at its end and J loses 0 bases; junction bases beyond the gene matches: 14. The CDR1 and CDR2 encoded by the germline V gene are MDHEN and SYDVKM. Inclusive of the bounding cysteine and phenylalanine, the CDR3 is 17 residues long. Only CDR3 DNA is held: 51 bases, read in frame from base 1. Receptor amplification or capture employed the immunoSEQ multiplex PCR assay. The authors processed their data as follows. A statistical classification framework was built for diagnosing cytomegalovirus status from the catalog of TCR beta chain sequences. The immuneACCESS repertoire file appears here via TCRdb, limited to in-frame rearrangements. These files lack a portion of the clones; in checked studies, under half of the deficit traces to unresolved V genes, and the cause of the others is not known. V, J and clone size derive from that table, while D and trimming were established from the DNA sequence. For this sample there are 55,000 to 70,000 clones; about 90% appear just once. The biggest ten clones account for about 3% of the sample.

The donors were included in the validation cohort of roughly 120 subjects, a group kept apart from the approximately 670-subject first cohort. Of note for this clone: Its binding antigen is unknown. No much larger clonotype is one base removed from it; base qualities were not supplied.

Sequencing input: PBMCs. The V and J genes are TRBV28 and TRBJ2-1, with 7 bases matching TRBD1. This sequence was found in a man younger than 35 in good health and CMV-seronegative. The nucleotide sequence is given as TGTGCCAGTAAAGGGGGCCGCAGCTCCTACTCCTACAATGAGCAGTTCTTC. Its protein reads: CASKGGRSSYSYNEQFF.